The 21 T cell receptor beta chains below come from one sample, sequenced in a study of blood T cell repertoires in COVID-19. Generated by immunoSEQ multiplex PCR, the TCRdb table keeps only in-frame clones and is missing some. The sample contains some 45,000 clones, 70% to 85% of which appear only once. Material for sequencing was peripheral blood. Source of these receptors: a woman older than 75 with acute or convalescent COVID-19.

In its sample, this clone was seen once. The chain recombines TRBV2 with TRBJ2-7; 7 nucleotides line up with TRBD2. CDR1 is SNHLY, CDR2 FYNNEI, per germline. Trimming cost V 2 bases and J 12 bases; bases outside gene matches: 10. The CDR3 covers 13 residues. The CDR3 here is CASSERLAVFVYF. In DNA, the CDR3 is TGTGCCAGCAGTGAAAGGCTAGCGGTCTTCGTGTACTTC.

The V call is TRBV20-1, the J call TRBJ2-7; D not certain. V gave up 0 bases and J gave up 6 bases, with 6 bases separating them. This CDR3 is 11 amino acids long. The germline V gene encodes CDR1 DFQATT and CDR2 SNEGSKA (reference sequence). CDR3 region: CSARDLSEQYF. In DNA form, the CDR3 reads TGCAGTGCTAGAGATCTTAGCGAGCAGTACTTC.

This clone was observed a single time. The chain links TRBV25-1 to TRBJ2-2; 7 bases match TRBD1. Germline loops: CDR1 MGHDK, CDR2 SYGVNS. This CDR3 has 14 amino acids. V lost 6 bases, J lost 3 bases, and 4 bases stayed unmatched. The CDR3 region has the DNA TGTGCCAGCAGGAGGCAGGGGGACACCGGGGAGCTGTTTTTT. Its translation: CASRRQGDTGELFF. Drawing the rest from reference TRBV25-1 and TRBJ2-2, the complete variable domain is EADIYQTPRYLVIGTGKKITLECSQTMGHDKMYWYQQDPGMELHLIHYSYGVNSTEKGDLSSESTVSRIRTEHFPLTLESARPSHTSQYLCASRRQGDTGELFFGEGSRLTVL.

The V and J genes are TRBV5-5 and TRBJ2-5; D is perhaps TRBD2 (6 bases). Germline V gives CDR1 SGHKS, CDR2 YYEKEE (reference sequence). The CDR3 loop spans 13 amino acids. V was shortened by 0 bases and J by 8 bases, with 11 bases between the two germline ends. The CDR3 loop is CASSLDLGRTQYF. In DNA form, the CDR3 reads TGTGCCAGCAGCTTGGATCTCGGGAGAACCCAGTACTTC. Full variable domain (rest looked up from reference TRBV5-5 and TRBJ2-5): DAGVTQSPTHLIKTRGQQVTLRCSPISGHKSVSWYQQVLGQGPQFIFQYYEKEERGRGNFPDRFSARQFPNYSSELNVNALLLGDSALYLCASSLDLGRTQYFGPGTRLLVL.

The rearrangement links TRBV28 to TRBJ2-5; no reliable D call. V was trimmed by 3 bases and J by 2 bases, leaving 4 bases between them. Germline V gene sequence: CDR1 MDHEN, CDR2 SYDVKM. The CDR3 length is 12 residues. Written as DNA, the CDR3 is TGTGCCAGCAGTTTCAGTCAAGAGACCCAGTACTTC. It translates to CASSFSQETQYF. The variable domain in full, with the rest retrieved from reference TRBV28 and TRBJ2-5, is DVKVTQSSRYLVKRTGEKVFLECVQDMDHENMFWYRQDPGLGLRLIYFSYDVKMKEKGDIPEGYSVSREKKERFSLILESASTNQTSMYLCASSFSQETQYFGPGTRLLVL.

Here the CDR3 reads CASSQGLAGTYEQYF. In nucleotides, the CDR3 is TGTGCCAGCAGCCAGGGACTAGCGGGAACGTACGAGCAGTACTTC. The V call is TRBV7-2, the J call TRBJ2-7, with 13 bases that match TRBD2. This CDR3 is built from 15 residues. The trim removed 5 bases at V and 4 bases at J, leaving 5 bases unmatched. Germline V lookup: CDR1 SGHTA, CDR2 FQGNSA.

Of note for this clone: The same CDR3 also results from other DNA sequences found in this sample. The chain employs TRBV15 and TRBJ2-7; the D gene is possibly TRBD2 (6 bases). The CDR3 extends over 13 amino acids. The germline gives CDR1 LNHNV, CDR2 YYDKDF (reference sequence). V dropped 0 bases and J dropped 4 bases, with 7 bases sitting between them. The CDR3 protein is CATSRDRGYEQYF. In DNA, the CDR3 is TGTGCCACCAGCAGAGATCGGGGGTACGAGCAGTACTTC.

The chain joins TRBV4-1 to TRBJ2-7, with D possibly TRBD1 on 5 matching bases. The V and J ends lost 1 base and 3 bases respectively, with 7 bases between them. This CDR3 is 13 amino acids long. Germline CDR1 MGHRA, CDR2 YSYEKL. The CDR3 DNA reads as TGCGCCAGCAGCCAAGGCGACAGCTACGAGCAGTACTTC. Its protein product is CASSQGDSYEQYF.

The V gene is TRBV2, the J gene TRBJ1-4; 7 bases match TRBD1. The CDR3 length is 15 residues. V trimming: 7 bases; J trimming: 3 bases; junction bases outside the gene matches: 8. Looked up from germline, CDR1 is SNHLY and CDR2 is FYNNEI. The CDR3 spells CASTDRVSANEKLFF. DNA of the CDR3: TGTGCCAGCACCGACAGGGTTTCAGCTAATGAAAAACTGTTTTTT.

The chain uses TRBV2 and TRBJ2-5; 7 positions agree with TRBD2. This CDR3 has 15 residues. V dropped 3 bases and J dropped 0; count of bases not matched to a gene: 4. Per the germline V gene, CDR1 is SNHLY and CDR2 is FYNNEI. The CDR3 sequence is CASSDGGGYQETQYF. The CDR3, as DNA: TGTGCCAGCAGTGATGGGGGGGGGTACCAAGAGACCCAGTACTTC.

The chain recombines TRBV30 with TRBJ1-1; D possibly corresponds to TRBD1 (6 bases). Germline loops: CDR1 GTSNPN, CDR2 SVGIG (reference sequence). The V end lost 2 bases, the J end lost 0 bases, and 13 bases lay between the germline ends. The CDR3 is made up of 15 amino acids. CDR3 nucleotides: TGTGCCTGGAGTCCACTTGGACAGCTGAACACTGAAGCTTTCTTT. This gives the protein CAWSPLGQLNTEAFF.

The chain couples TRBV10-3 to TRBJ1-6, with TRBD1 matching 7 bases. The CDR3 consists of 13 residues. J gave up 6 bases and V 6 bases, and 2 bases lay outside the gene matches. Germline assignment: CDR1 ENHRY and CDR2 SYGVKD. In DNA form, the CDR3 reads TGTGCCATCAGGGGACAGATTAATTCACCCCTCCACTTT. Translating it yields CAIRGQINSPLHF.

V and J are TRBV7-9 and TRBJ2-5; D is ambiguous. CDR1 and CDR2 (germline): SEHNR, FQNEAQ (reference sequence). The CDR3 is made up of 13 amino acids. V shed 1 base and J shed 5 bases, with 8 bases lying between them. CDR3 amino acids: CASSLGGLETQYF. CDR3 nucleotide sequence: TGTGCCAGCAGCTTAGGAGGTTTGGAGACCCAGTACTTC.

The chain uses TRBV7-2 and TRBJ2-3, with D hard to call. Germline CDR1 reads SGHTA; CDR2 reads FQGNSA. This CDR3 is built from 10 residues. Trimming left V 4 bases short and J 7 bases short, with 3 bases between. CDR3 amino acids: CASSSNTQYF. The CDR3 DNA reads TGTGCCAGCAGCTCTAATACGCAGTATTTT.

Written as DNA, the CDR3 is TGTGCCAGCAGCCAAGAGGGTTACAGGCCTGTACGCTACACCTTC. Its protein product is CASSQEGYRPVRYTF. The gene calls are TRBV3-1 (or the pseudogene TRBV3-2) and TRBJ1-2, with D possibly matching TRBD1 (5 bases). The germline V and J ends were trimmed by 0 bases and 9 bases, with 17 bases remaining between them. The CDR3 is made up of 15 amino acids. Germline CDR1 is LGHDT and CDR2 is YNNKEL (reference sequence).

The chain links TRBV19 to TRBJ2-3, with TRBD2 as a possible D gene (6 bases). The CDR3 is 14 amino acids. The germline gives CDR1 LNHDA, CDR2 SQIVND (reference sequence). Between the trimmed V and J ends, which lost 6 bases and 3 bases, there was a span of 13 bases. This CDR3 reads CASSRGSQTDTQYF. The CDR3 DNA is TGTGCCAGTAGCCGGGGGAGTCAGACAGATACGCAGTATTTT. The full variable domain, completed using reference TRBV19 and TRBJ2-3, is DGGITQSPKYLFRKEGQNVTLSCEQNLNHDAMYWYRQDPGQGLRLIYYSQIVNDFQKGDIAEGYSVSREKKESFPLTVTSAQKNPTAFYLCASSRGSQTDTQYFGPGTRLTVL.

The rearrangement joins TRBV5-4 to TRBJ2-1, with D possibly matching TRBD2 (6 bases). V was shortened by 3 bases and J by 4 bases, with 14 bases between the two germline ends. CDR1 SGHNT and CDR2 YYREEE come from the germline V gene (reference sequence). The CDR3 covers 15 residues. The chain's CDR3 is CASSSGGGLYNEQFF. The CDR3 DNA sequence: TGTGCCAGCAGCTCAGGCGGCGGACTATACAATGAGCAGTTCTTC.

The sample holds one count of this clone. J is TRBJ2-5 and V is TRBV5-1; 9 bases fit TRBD2. With 6 bases clipped from V and 7 bases from J, the junction kept 16 bases outside the gene matches. There are 16 residues in the CDR3. Germline loops: CDR1 SGHRS, CDR2 YFSETQ. The CDR3 loop is CASTPFGGRATGTQYF. CDR3 DNA: TGCGCCAGCACCCCCTTCGGCGGGAGGGCTACCGGGACCCAGTACTTC.

The V and J genes are TRBV10-3 and TRBJ2-7; possibly TRBD2 for D (7 bases). Trimming removed 1 base at V and 6 bases at J, with 10 bases between. The CDR3 is 13 residues long. Germline lookup yields CDR1 ENHRY and CDR2 SYGVKD. CDR3 residues: CAISEYREGEQYF. The CDR3 coding sequence is TGTGCCATCAGTGAGTACAGGGAGGGCGAGCAGTACTTC.

The CDR3 sequence: CASVGQGTNSPLHF. The CDR3 DNA follows: TGTGCCAGCGTGGGACAGGGGACAAATTCACCCCTCCACTTT. V is TRBV2 and J is TRBJ1-6; 10 bases align to TRBD1. The V and J ends lost 8 bases and 7 bases, in that order; junction bases with no gene match: 5. From germline, CDR1 is SNHLY and CDR2 FYNNEI. The CDR3 has 14 residues.

The rearrangement joins TRBV27 to TRBJ1-6, with a weak D call TRBD1 (5 bases). The V gene lost 5 bases and the J gene lost 9 bases, with 23 bases spanning the gap. The CDR3 covers 17 residues. Germline CDR1 reads MNHEY; CDR2 reads SMNVEV (reference sequence). CDR3 residues: CASSPWGGEKRSSPLHF. CDR3 sequence (DNA): TGTGCCAGCAGTCCGTGGGGAGGGGAAAAGAGAAGTTCACCCCTCCACTTT.